This section outlines one T cell receptor beta chain sequence together with its context. Its antigen is not identified. The source of the sample is a study of cytomegalovirus exposure and HLA in healthy donors. The PCR contained 60 Vbeta and 13 Jbeta primers. Produced via immunoSEQ multiplex PCR; TCRdb's table is partial and in-frame only. The sample holds roughly 200,000 clones, roughly four fifths seen once. Study conclusions and caveats: When analyzed later, the rates of TCR association showed variation by HLA locus, with DRB1 the most and HLA-C the fewest. The authors enumerated 180 or so TCR beta chains as linked to cytomegalovirus.

Sequences were obtained from PBMCs. The TCR was taken from a man aged 30-40 years in good health and CMV-seronegative.

CDR3 residues: CASSQELGQGNQPQHF. The CDR3 nucleotides read TGTGCCAGCAGCCAAGAACTGGGACAGGGGAACCAGCCCCAGCATTTT. The gene calls are TRBV4-2 and TRBJ1-5; the match to TRBD1 covers 10 bases. CDR1 LGHNA and CDR2 YNFKEQ come from the germline V gene. Unmatched junction bases numbered 6, after V lost 0 bases and J lost 7 bases. This CDR3 is built from 16 residues.